This T cell receptor beta chain derives from a study of cytomegalovirus exposure and HLA in healthy donors. On this clone itself: The antigen remains unidentified.

Whole-study findings and limits: Data from an earlier analysis indicated that most TCR beta V segments were productive either about 90% or about 30% of the time.

The CDR3 sequence is 13 residues long. CDR1 is MNHEY, CDR2 SVGAGI, per germline. The V gene lost 3 bases and the J gene lost 7 bases, with 12 bases spanning the gap. The PCR employed 60 Vbeta primers together with 13 Jbeta primers. The repertoire was sequenced with immunoSEQ multiplex PCR; TCRdb's copy has only in-frame clones and lacks some. Among 110,000 or so clones listed, 77% were seen once. The source is a man aged 45-65 years in good health and CMV-seropositive. The chain links TRBV6-5 to TRBJ1-2; D call uncertain. Sequenced input: PBMCs. CDR3 DNA: TGTGCCAGCAGTTATAACAGAGACCGTGGCTACACCTTC. Protein: CASSYNRDRGYTF.